The clone carrying this T cell receptor (beta chain) was recorded only once. Its matching antigen is unknown. The data derive from a study of cytomegalovirus exposure and HLA in healthy donors. At the level of the study: A prior study identified approximately 120 million unique TCR beta sequences from some 180 million T cells.

PCR involved 60 Vbeta and 13 Jbeta primers. Data came from immunoSEQ multiplex PCR; TCRdb stores just in-frame clones and leaves some out. The sample lists about 220,000 clones; about 80% were seen once. General study findings and limits: At a 0.05 false discovery rate, a later analysis found around 17,000 TCR beta sequences to be associated with HLA alleles. The majority of TCR sequences were rare, yet some public TCRs appeared in many donors.

The clonotype was recovered from a man aged 35 to 55 in good health and CMV-seropositive. Sequenced material: PBMCs.

The CDR3 loop is CAGRAGGTYEQYF. Here the CDR3 DNA reads TGTGCCGGCCGAGCGGGAGGTACCTACGAGCAGTACTTC. J is TRBJ2-5 and V is TRBV6-1, with 9 nucleotides matching TRBD2. The J call is doubtful: the DNA matches TRBJ2-7 better. The CDR3 is made up of 13 amino acids. CDR1 and CDR2 from the germline V gene are MNHNS and SASEGT.